This TCR beta chain was captured by sequencing in a study of T cell responses to AZD1222 COVID-19 vaccine. Here immunoSEQ multiplex PCR was the method, and the copy in TCRdb shows in-frame clones only, minus some. The table includes some 85,000 clones, roughly nine tenths detected once. CDR1 is SGHTA, CDR2 FQGTGA, per germline. This CDR3 has 14 amino acids. Trimming removed 5 bases from V and 0 bases from J, with 11 bases in between. Study-level points and caveats: Among those given AZD1222, only five to seven were seropositive at baseline.

A remark on this clone: The antigen is unknown.

The specimen comprised peripheral blood, sampled on day 0 of AZD1222 vaccination. The TCR comes from an adult in good health. J is TRBJ2-7 and V is TRBV7-3; the D gene is possibly TRBD2 (5 bases). In nucleotides, the CDR3 is TGTGCCAGCAGCCAGGACTCCTCCTCCTACGAGCAGTACTTC. It is translated as CASSQDSSSYEQYF.